The 27 T cell receptor beta chains reported below all come from one sample, sequenced in a study of monozygotic twins with inflammatory bowel disease. TCRdb reprocessed the 5' RACE reads and reports one entry per CDR3 protein, with no DNA. The sample includes roughly 140,000 distinct CDR3 sequences. Sequencing was done on a sample of blood. These TCRs come from a human donor with ulcerative colitis or Crohn's disease, or a healthy co-twin of an affected twin (not recorded which).

V usage is TRBV4-1 and J usage is TRBJ1-1. Germline values: CDR1 MGHRA, CDR2 YSYEKL. The CDR3 covers 13 residues. CDR3 loop: CASSGLRNTEAFF.

This chain connects TRBV6-2 or TRBV6-3 to TRBJ2-5. The CDR3 totals 11 residues. In germline, CDR1 is MNHEY, CDR2 SVGEGT. The CDR3 protein is CASSYGETQYF.

This chain uses TRBV29-1 with TRBJ1-1. This CDR3 has 12 amino acids. Germline-derived CDR1 and CDR2 are SQVTM and ANQGSEA. The CDR3 is CSVRQGYTEAFF. Together with reference TRBV29-1 and TRBJ1-1, the CDR3 gives the full variable domain: SAVISQKPSRDICQRGTSLTIQCQVDSQVTMMFWYRQQPGQSLTLIATANQGSEATYESGFVIDKFPISRPNLTFSTLTVSNMSPEDSSIYLCSVRQGYTEAFFGQGTRLTVV.

The J gene is TRBJ2-5, the V gene TRBV5-1; as DNA is missing, the TRBD1 call by TCRdb cannot be tested. The CDR3 runs 14 residues. Looked up from germline, CDR1 is SGHRS and CDR2 is YFSETQ. The CDR3 loop is CASSVTRPQETQYF.

This rearrangement joins TRBV6-2 or TRBV6-3 to TRBJ2-7; the TCRdb D gene call, TRBD2, has no DNA to confirm it. Germline-derived CDR1 and CDR2 are MNHEY and SVGEGT. The CDR3 length is 14 residues. The CDR3 here is CASSLSGGPTEQYF.

The J gene is TRBJ1-2, the V gene TRBV29-1. Germline CDR1 reads SQVTM; CDR2 reads ANQGSEA. The CDR3 runs to 12 residues. CDR3 residues: CSVERYLGGYTF.

CDR3 sequence: CATSFYRGTEAFF. The chain uses TRBV15 and TRBJ1-1; TCRdb calls TRBD1, which cannot be checked without DNA. The V gene's germline CDR1 is LNHNV and CDR2 YYDKDF (reference sequence). This CDR3 comprises 13 residues. Full variable domain (missing parts from reference TRBV15 and TRBJ1-1): DAMVIQNPRYQVTQFGKPVTLSCSQTLNHNVMYWYQQKSSQAPKLLFHYYDKDFNNEADTPDNFQSRRPNTSFCFLDIRSPGLGDTAMYLCATSFYRGTEAFFGQGTRLTVV.

The chain uses TRBV3-1 and TRBJ2-5. This CDR3 contains 14 residues. Germline values: CDR1 LGHDT, CDR2 YNNKEL (reference sequence). CDR3 sequence reads: CASSQATGQETQYF.

V usage is TRBV9 and J usage is TRBJ2-1; with no DNA, the TCRdb D assignment of TRBD2 cannot be verified. This CDR3 region has 15 residues. Germline loops: CDR1 SGDLS, CDR2 YYNGEE. The CDR3 region is CASSVASGGYNEQFF.

The chain couples TRBV9 to TRBJ2-7. This CDR3 is 15 amino acids long. Looked up from germline, CDR1 is SGDLS and CDR2 is YYNGEE. The CDR3 is CASSVATGLAYEQYF.

The rearrangement links TRBV5-1 to TRBJ2-7; TCRdb reports TRBD1, a call that lacks DNA to check it against. The CDR3 covers 14 residues. CDR1 is SGHRS, CDR2 YFSETQ, per germline. CDR3 amino acids: CASSSGQYPYEQYF.

The chain recombines TRBV15 with TRBJ2-2. Germline CDR1 is LNHNV and CDR2 is YYDKDF (reference sequence). The CDR3 runs 13 residues. CDR3 region: CATSAQVGGELFF.

V and J are TRBV30 and TRBJ2-2; with no DNA, the TCRdb D assignment of TRBD1 cannot be verified. Germline CDR1 reads GTSNPN; CDR2 reads SVGIG (reference sequence). The CDR3 runs to 13 residues. The CDR3 loop reads CAWSGVLTGELFF.

V and J are TRBV3-1 and TRBJ2-7; TCRdb proposes TRBD2, but this gene call is untestable without DNA. The CDR3 runs to 16 residues. CDR1 is LGHDT, CDR2 YNNKEL, per germline (reference sequence). CDR3 amino acids: CASSHLRTSGVYEQYF.

The V and J genes are TRBV27 and TRBJ2-3; TCRdb's D call of TRBD1 is untestable without DNA. Germline V gene data show CDR1 as MNHEY and CDR2 as SMNVEV (reference sequence). The CDR3 sequence is 15 residues long. The CDR3: CASSPWDRVGHTQYF.

The chain joins TRBV20-1 to TRBJ2-1; the D call of TRBD1 rests on TCRdb alone, since no DNA is present to check it. This CDR3 comprises 16 residues. Germline CDR1 reads DFQATT; CDR2 reads SNEGSKA (reference sequence). CDR3: CSARPVAGAVYNEQFF.

The chain recombines TRBV5-1 with TRBJ2-3; the TRBD1 assignment by TCRdb is unverifiable without DNA. This CDR3 has 15 amino acids. CDR1 and CDR2 from the germline V gene are SGHRS and YFSETQ. CDR3 loop: CASSSSGGWADTQYF. Full variable domain (rest looked up from reference TRBV5-1 and TRBJ2-3): KAGVTQTPRYLIKTRGQQVTLSCSPISGHRSVSWYQQTPGQGLQFLFEYFSETQRNKGNFPGRFSGRQFSNSRSEMNVSTLELGDSALYLCASSSSGGWADTQYFGPGTRLTVL.

V and J are TRBV3-1 and TRBJ2-3; no DNA is available, so the TRBD2 call from TCRdb remains unchecked. Germline CDR1 and CDR2: LGHDT and YNNKEL (reference sequence). This CDR3 comprises 16 residues. The CDR3 protein is CASSQQLAGAPDTQYF.

V is TRBV18 and J is TRBJ2-1. This CDR3 contains 17 residues. The germline V gene has CDR1 KGHSH and CDR2 LQKENI. CDR3 region: CASSPPNQRSSYNEQFF.

The chain uses TRBV27 and TRBJ2-7; TCRdb calls TRBD2, which cannot be checked without DNA. Germline-derived CDR1 and CDR2 are MNHEY and SMNVEV (reference sequence). CDR3 length: 13 amino acids. This CDR3 is CASQRVGSYEQYF.

The V and J genes are TRBV7-2 and TRBJ2-3. The CDR3 has 15 residues. CDR1 is SGHTA and CDR2 is FQGNSA in the germline V gene. CDR3: CASSPGSYQLDTQYF. Supplemented by reference TRBV7-2 and TRBJ2-3, the full variable domain reads GAGVSQSPSNKVTEKGKDVELRCDPISGHTALYWYRQSLGQGLEFLIYFQGNSAPDKSGLPSDRFSAERTGGSVSTLTIQRTQQEDSAVYLCASSPGSYQLDTQYFGPGTRLTVL.

V is TRBV4-1 and J is TRBJ1-1; TCRdb designates TRBD1, a call that cannot be tested without DNA. The length of the CDR3 is 14 residues. Germline CDR1 MGHRA, CDR2 YSYEKL. CDR3 sequence: CASSQDGRGQDLMF.

This rearrangement joins TRBV20-1 to TRBJ2-7. The V gene's germline CDR1 is DFQATT and CDR2 SNEGSKA (reference sequence). This CDR3 comprises 14 residues. The CDR3: CSAYSRGRSYEQYF.

V usage is TRBV20-1 and J usage is TRBJ1-4; the D call of TRBD1 rests on TCRdb alone, since no DNA is present to check it. Looked up from germline, CDR1 is DFQATT and CDR2 is SNEGSKA (reference sequence). This CDR3 comprises 13 residues. This chain's CDR3 is CSGRDRLREKLFF.

V and J are TRBV7-6 and TRBJ2-5. The CDR3 totals 11 residues. Germline V lookup: CDR1 SGHVS, CDR2 FNYEAQ. The CDR3 protein is CASRRIETQYF. Full variable domain (remainder filled in from reference TRBV7-6 and TRBJ2-5): GAGVSQSPRYKVTKRGQDVALRCDPISGHVSLYWYRQALGQGPEFLTYFNYEAQQDKSGLPNDRFSAERPEGSISTLTIQRTEQRDSAMYRCASRRIETQYFGPGTRLLVL.

The chain joins TRBV20-1 to TRBJ2-2. Germline values: CDR1 DFQATT, CDR2 SNEGSKA (reference sequence). This CDR3 region has 15 residues. The CDR3 region is CSARVQSANTGELFF.

The J gene is TRBJ2-5, the V gene TRBV5-1. The length of the CDR3 is 14 residues. Germline CDR1 reads SGHRS; CDR2 reads YFSETQ. CDR3: CASSLDGVGETQYF.